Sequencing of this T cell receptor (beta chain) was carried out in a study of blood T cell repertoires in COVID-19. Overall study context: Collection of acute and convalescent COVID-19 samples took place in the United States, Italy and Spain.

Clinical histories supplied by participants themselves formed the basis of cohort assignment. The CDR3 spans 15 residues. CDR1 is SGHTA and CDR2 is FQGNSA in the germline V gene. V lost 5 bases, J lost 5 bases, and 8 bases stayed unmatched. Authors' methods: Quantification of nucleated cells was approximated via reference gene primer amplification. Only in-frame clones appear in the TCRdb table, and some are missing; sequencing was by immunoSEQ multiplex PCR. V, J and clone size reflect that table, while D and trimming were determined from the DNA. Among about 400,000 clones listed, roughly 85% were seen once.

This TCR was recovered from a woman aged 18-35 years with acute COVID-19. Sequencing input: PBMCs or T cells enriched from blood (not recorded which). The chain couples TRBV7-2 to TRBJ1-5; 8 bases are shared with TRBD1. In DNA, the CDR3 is TGTGCCAGCAGCCGGGCAGGGGGCGTGGATCAGCCCCAGCATTTT. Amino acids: CASSRAGGVDQPQHF.